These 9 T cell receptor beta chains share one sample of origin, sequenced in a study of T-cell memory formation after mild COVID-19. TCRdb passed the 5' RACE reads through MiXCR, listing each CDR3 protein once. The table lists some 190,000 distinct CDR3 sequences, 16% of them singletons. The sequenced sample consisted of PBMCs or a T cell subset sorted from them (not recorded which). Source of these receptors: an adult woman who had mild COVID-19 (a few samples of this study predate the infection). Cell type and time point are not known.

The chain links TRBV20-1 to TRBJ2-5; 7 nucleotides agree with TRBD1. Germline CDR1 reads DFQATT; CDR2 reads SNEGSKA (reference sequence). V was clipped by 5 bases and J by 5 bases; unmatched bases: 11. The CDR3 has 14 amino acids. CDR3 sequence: CSAPTGSFEETQYF. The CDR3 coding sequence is TGCAGTGCTCCGACAGGGTCCTTTGAGGAGACCCAGTACTTC.

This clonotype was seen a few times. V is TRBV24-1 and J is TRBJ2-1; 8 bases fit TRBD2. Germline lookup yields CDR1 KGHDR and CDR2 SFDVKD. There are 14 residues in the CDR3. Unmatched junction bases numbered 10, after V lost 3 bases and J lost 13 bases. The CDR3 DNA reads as TGTGCCACCAGTGATCCCGGTCGGGGGGGCGCCCAGTTCTTC. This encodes CATSDPGRGGAQFF.

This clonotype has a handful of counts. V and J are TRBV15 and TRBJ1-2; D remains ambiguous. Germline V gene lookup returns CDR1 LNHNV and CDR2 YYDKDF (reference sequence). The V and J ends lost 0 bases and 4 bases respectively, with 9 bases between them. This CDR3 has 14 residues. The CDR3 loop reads CATSRDRIFYGYTF. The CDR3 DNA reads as TGTGCCACCAGCAGAGACCGGATCTTCTATGGCTACACCTTC. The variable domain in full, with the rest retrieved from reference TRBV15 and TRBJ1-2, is DAMVIQNPRYQVTQFGKPVTLSCSQTLNHNVMYWYQQKSSQAPKLLFHYYDKDFNNEADTPDNFQSRRPNTSFCFLDIRSPGLGDTAMYLCATSRDRIFYGYTFGSGTRLTVV.

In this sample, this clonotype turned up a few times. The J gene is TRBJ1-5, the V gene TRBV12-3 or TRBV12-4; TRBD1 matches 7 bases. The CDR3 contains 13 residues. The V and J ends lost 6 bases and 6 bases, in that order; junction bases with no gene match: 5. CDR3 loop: CASRPRTGQPQHF. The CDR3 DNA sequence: TGTGCCAGCAGACCCAGGACAGGTCAGCCCCAGCATTTT.

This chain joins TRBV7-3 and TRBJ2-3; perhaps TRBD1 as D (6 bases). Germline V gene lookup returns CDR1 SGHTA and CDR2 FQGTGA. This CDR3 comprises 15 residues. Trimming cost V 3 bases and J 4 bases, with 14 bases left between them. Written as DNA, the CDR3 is TGTGCCAGCAGCTTTCAGGGGTGGGAGTCAGATACGCAGTATTTT. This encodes CASSFQGWESDTQYF.

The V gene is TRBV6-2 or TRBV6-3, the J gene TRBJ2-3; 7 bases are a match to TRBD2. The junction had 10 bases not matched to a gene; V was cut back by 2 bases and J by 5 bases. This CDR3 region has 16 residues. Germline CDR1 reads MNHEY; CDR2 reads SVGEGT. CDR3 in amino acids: CASSYKRTGGGDTQYF. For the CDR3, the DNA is TGTGCCAGCAGTTACAAGCGGACGGGGGGAGGAGATACGCAGTATTTT.

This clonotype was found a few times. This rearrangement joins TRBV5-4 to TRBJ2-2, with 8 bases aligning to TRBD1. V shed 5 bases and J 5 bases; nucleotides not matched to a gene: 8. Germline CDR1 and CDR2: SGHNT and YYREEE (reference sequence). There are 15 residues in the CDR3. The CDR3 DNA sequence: TGTGCCAGCAGTCCTCTAGGACAGGGTACCGGGGAGCTGTTTTTT. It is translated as CASSPLGQGTGELFF.

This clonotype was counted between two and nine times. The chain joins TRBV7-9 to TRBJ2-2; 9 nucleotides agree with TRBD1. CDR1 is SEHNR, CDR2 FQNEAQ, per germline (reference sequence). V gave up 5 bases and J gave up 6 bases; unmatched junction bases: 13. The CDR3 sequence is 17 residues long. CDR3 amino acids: CASSTLTGTGRSGELFF. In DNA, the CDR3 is TGTGCCAGCAGCACGCTAACCGGGACAGGGAGATCCGGGGAGCTGTTTTTT.

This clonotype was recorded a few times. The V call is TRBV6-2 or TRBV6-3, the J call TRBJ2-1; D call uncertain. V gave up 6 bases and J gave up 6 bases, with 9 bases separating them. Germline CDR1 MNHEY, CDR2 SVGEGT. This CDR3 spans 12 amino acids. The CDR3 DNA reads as TGTGCCAGCAGCCTACGATTCAATGAGCAGTTCTTC. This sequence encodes CASSLRFNEQFF.